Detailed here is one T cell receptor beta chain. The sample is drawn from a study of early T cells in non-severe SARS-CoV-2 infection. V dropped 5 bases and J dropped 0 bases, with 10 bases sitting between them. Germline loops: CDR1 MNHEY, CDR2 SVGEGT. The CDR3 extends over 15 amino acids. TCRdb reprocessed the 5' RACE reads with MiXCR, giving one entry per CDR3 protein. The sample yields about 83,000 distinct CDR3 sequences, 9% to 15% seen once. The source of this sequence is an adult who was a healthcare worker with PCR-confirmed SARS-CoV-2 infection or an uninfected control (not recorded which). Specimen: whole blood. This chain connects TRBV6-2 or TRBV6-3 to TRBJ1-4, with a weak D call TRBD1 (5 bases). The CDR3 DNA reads TGTGCCAGCAGTCCAGGGCTTTCAACTAATGAAAAACTGTTTTTT. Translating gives CASSPGLSTNEKLFF.